The present TCR beta chain was sequenced within a study of blood T cell repertoires in COVID-19. The trim removed 6 bases at V and 6 bases at J, leaving 12 bases unmatched. The CDR3 spans 15 residues. Germline V gives CDR1 SGHDT, CDR2 YYEEEE. Method: immunoSEQ multiplex PCR; TCRdb's copy keeps in-frame clones and lacks some. The sample yields a few hundred thousand clones, 75% to 90% seen once. This chain connects TRBV5-6 to TRBJ2-3, with TRBD1 matching 8 bases. The source of this sequence is a woman in her thirties with active or convalescent COVID-19. Sequenced input: peripheral blood. The CDR3 loop is CASTPQGGRGDTQYF. The CDR3 DNA is TGTGCCAGCACCCCACAGGGGGGCAGGGGTGATACGCAGTATTTT.